Below are 17 T cell receptor beta chains sequenced from a single sample in a study of blood T cell repertoires in COVID-19. TCRdb's copy holds only in-frame clones and misses some; the assay was immunoSEQ multiplex PCR. The table records 210,000 or so clones, approximately 85% of them present only once. Sequencing was done on a sample of peripheral blood. Every receptor here comes from a woman between 65 and 79 years old with active or convalescent COVID-19.

The genes are TRBV18 and TRBJ1-5, with D possibly being TRBD1 (6 bases). Germline V CDR1 and CDR2: KGHSH, LQKENI. With 4 bases removed from V and 2 bases from J, the gap between germline ends came to 9 bases. The CDR3 is 14 residues long. CDR3 in DNA: TGTGCCAGCTCACGAACAGGGCGCAATCAGCCCCAGCATTTT. Protein sequence: CASSRTGRNQPQHF.

V is TRBV24-1 and J is TRBJ2-3; D may be TRBD2 (5 bases). CDR1 and CDR2 (germline): KGHDR, SFDVKD. Trimming took off 4 bases at V and 3 bases at J, with 13 bases between the two ends. The CDR3 consists of 15 residues. The CDR3: CATSDPQRLTDTQYF. The CDR3 bases are TGTGCCACCAGTGACCCCCAGCGGTTAACAGATACGCAGTATTTT.

This chain links TRBV5-1 with TRBJ2-3; TRBD2 aligns across 10 bases. This CDR3 spans 16 amino acids. V gave up 3 bases and J gave up 1 base; unmatched junction bases: 5. Germline assignment: CDR1 SGHRS and CDR2 YFSETQ. The CDR3 region is CASSSGLAVGTDTQYF. The CDR3 region has the DNA TGCGCCAGCAGCTCAGGACTAGCGGTGGGCACAGATACGCAGTATTTT.

This clone occurred once. The chain carries TRBV5-8 and TRBJ2-3; D call uncertain. This CDR3 is 13 amino acids long. The V end was cut by 4 bases, the J end by 4 bases, with 10 bases between. Germline CDR1 SGHTS, CDR2 YDEGEE. CDR3 bases: TGTGCCAGCAGCAGCCGCCATTCAGATACGCAGTATTTT. Translation gives CASSSRHSDTQYF.

Details on this clone: Other nucleotide sequences in the sample specify the same CDR3. This chain uses TRBV18 with TRBJ2-7, with D perhaps TRBD1 (5 bases). The CDR3 spans 14 residues. Germline-derived CDR1 and CDR2 are KGHSH and LQKENI. The V gene lost 3 bases and the J gene lost 2 bases, with 11 bases spanning the gap. The CDR3: CASSPGQGAYEQYF. The CDR3 DNA reads as TGTGCCAGCTCACCCGGACAAGGAGCCTACGAGCAGTACTTC.

The rearrangement links TRBV6-5 to TRBJ2-2, with 8 bases that match TRBD1. Germline lookup yields CDR1 MNHEY and CDR2 SVGAGI. The CDR3 covers 14 residues. Trimming at V came to 5 bases and at J to 5 bases, leaving 4 bases not matched to a gene. The CDR3 sequence is CASSPQGGTGELFF. For the CDR3, the DNA is TGTGCCAGCAGTCCACAGGGGGGAACCGGGGAGCTGTTTTTT.

The genes are TRBV24-1 and TRBJ2-2, with D tentatively TRBD1 (7 bases). Trimming cost V 9 bases and J 4 bases, with 14 bases left between them. The CDR3 spans 14 residues. Germline V lookup: CDR1 KGHDR, CDR2 SFDVKD. CDR3 nucleotides: TGTGCCACCGGGGGGACAGCCTTCACCGGGGAGCTGTTTTTT. It codes for CATGGTAFTGELFF.

The J gene is TRBJ1-1, the V gene TRBV7-9, with 7 bases that match TRBD1. J lost 0 bases, V lost 5 bases, and 3 bases had no gene match. Germline CDR1 is SEHNR and CDR2 is FQNEAQ (reference sequence). The CDR3 length is 14 residues. The CDR3 loop is CASSRDRVNTEAFF. The DNA for the CDR3 is TGTGCCAGCAGCCGGGACAGAGTGAACACTGAAGCTTTCTTT.

This chain links TRBV4-1 with TRBJ2-3; TRBD2 aligns across 8 bases. There are 19 residues in the CDR3. Per germline, CDR1 MGHRA and CDR2 YSYEKL. Germline trimming cut 0 bases from V and 0 bases from J; bases unmatched to any gene: 11. CDR3 sequence reads: CASSQDGGSGRSSTDTQYF. CDR3 nucleotide sequence: TGCGCCAGCAGCCAAGATGGCGGGAGCGGGAGATCGAGCACAGATACGCAGTATTTT.

In regard to this clone: The same CDR3 can be traced to other DNA sequences in this sample. V is TRBV5-1 and J is TRBJ1-2, with 7 bases aligning to TRBD1. This CDR3 comprises 13 residues. The germline V gene encodes CDR1 SGHRS and CDR2 YFSETQ. V dropped 4 bases and J dropped 7; count of bases not matched to a gene: 7. The CDR3 reads CASSIRQGSGYTF. The CDR3 nucleotides are TGCGCCAGCAGCATCCGACAGGGAAGTGGCTACACCTTC.

This clone was seen once. The chain carries TRBV5-4 and TRBJ2-6, with D tentatively TRBD1 (5 bases). Trimming pared 4 bases from V and 0 bases from J, leaving 11 bases between. Germline V gives CDR1 SGHNT, CDR2 YYREEE (reference sequence). This CDR3 has 16 amino acids. The CDR3 DNA reads as TGTGCCAGCAGCCCAAATCAGGGCTCTGGGGCCAACGTCCTGACTTTC. Translating gives CASSPNQGSGANVLTF.

This clone was detected once. V gene TRBV7-3 combines with J gene TRBJ2-7, with 7 bases fitting TRBD2. Germline V gene lookup returns CDR1 SGHTA and CDR2 FQGTGA. This CDR3 has 16 residues. The trim removed 2 bases at V and 3 bases at J, leaving 10 bases unmatched. CDR3 sequence (DNA): TGTGCCAGCAGCTTATTTGGGCGGGAGACGATCTACGAGCAGTACTTC. It yields the protein CASSLFGRETIYEQYF.

Here the CDR3 DNA reads TGTGCCAGCAGTCCTGACAGGGGGCGAGGAGAGACCCAGTACTTC. It specifies CASSPDRGRGETQYF. The V call is TRBV2, the J call TRBJ2-5; 10 nucleotides match TRBD1. Germline lookup yields CDR1 SNHLY and CDR2 FYNNEI. The junction had 7 bases not matched to a gene; V was cut back by 5 bases and J by 4 bases. There are 15 residues in the CDR3.

The chain recombines TRBV5-1 with TRBJ2-1; 7 bases fit TRBD2. Per the germline V gene, CDR1 is SGHRS and CDR2 is YFSETQ. CDR3 size: 14 residues. With 5 bases clipped from V and 9 bases from J, the junction kept 11 bases outside the gene matches. The CDR3 here is CASSAGVEVIEQFF. In DNA form, the CDR3 reads TGCGCCAGCAGTGCGGGAGTGGAGGTCATTGAGCAGTTCTTC. The full variable domain, in which reference TRBV5-1 and TRBJ2-1 provide the parts outside the CDR3, is KAGVTQTPRYLIKTRGQQVTLSCSPISGHRSVSWYQQTPGQGLQFLFEYFSETQRNKGNFPGRFSGRQFSNSRSEMNVSTLELGDSALYLCASSAGVEVIEQFFGPGTRLTVL.

The chain carries TRBV7-2 and TRBJ2-1; 9 bases are a match to TRBD2. The V and J ends lost 5 bases and 10 bases, in that order; junction bases with no gene match: 15. This CDR3 has 16 amino acids. CDR1 is SGHTA, CDR2 FQGNSA, per germline. CDR3 protein: CASSLQGTSLVGEQFF. The CDR3 nucleotides are TGTGCCAGCAGCCTCCAGGGGACTAGCCTAGTAGGGGAGCAGTTCTTC.

This chain uses TRBV29-1 with TRBJ2-1, with a weak D call TRBD2 (6 bases). V lost 1 base, J lost 0 bases, and 16 bases lay in between. There are 17 residues in the CDR3. Germline assignment: CDR1 SQVTM and CDR2 ANQGSEA. The CDR3 DNA reads TGCAGCGTTGAAGTAGGTCTAGCGAGAAGCTCCTACAATGAGCAGTTCTTC. This gives the protein CSVEVGLARSSYNEQFF.

The V call is TRBV5-1, the J call TRBJ2-3, with 8 bases aligning to TRBD1. CDR3 length: 17 residues. Germline V gene data show CDR1 as SGHRS and CDR2 as YFSETQ. V trimming: 4 bases; J trimming: 3 bases; junction bases outside the gene matches: 13. The CDR3 reads CASSLRTGPGRTDTQYF. CDR3 bases: TGCGCCAGCAGCCTAAGGACAGGGCCGGGTCGGACAGATACGCAGTATTTT.